This T cell receptor beta chain was sequenced during a study of shared clonotypes between healthy human individuals. On the study more broadly: For every donor, three CD4 naive, three CD4 memory, two CD8 naive and one CD8 memory plates were used. Findings of the study overall: Estimated richness was generally greater in naive than memory subsets.

Germline V gene lookup returns CDR1 SEHNR and CDR2 FQNEAQ (reference sequence). This CDR3 comprises 16 residues. J gave up 7 bases and V 6 bases, and 12 bases lay outside the gene matches. Details on this clone: The antigen remains undetermined.

Terminally differentiated effector memory CD45RA+ cells were excluded from the naive CD8 cells, which were CD45RO-negative and positively selected for CCR7. Deep-level assay runs were performed. Sorted-subset replicate PCRs used roughly 220 ng DNA, some 33,000 T cell genomes. Repertoires were generated with immunoSEQ multiplex PCR, while TCRdb's copy carries only in-frame clones and drops some. The data hold some 2 million clones, with roughly 95% observed a single time. The rearrangement links TRBV7-9 to TRBJ2-1, with 10 bases fitting TRBD1. This sequence was found in a man aged 18-30 years in good health. Specimen: naive CD8+ T cells sorted from blood. CDR3: CASSFDRGQGNNEQFF. In DNA form, the CDR3 reads TGTGCCAGCAGTTTTGACAGGGGGCAGGGTAATAATGAGCAGTTCTTC.